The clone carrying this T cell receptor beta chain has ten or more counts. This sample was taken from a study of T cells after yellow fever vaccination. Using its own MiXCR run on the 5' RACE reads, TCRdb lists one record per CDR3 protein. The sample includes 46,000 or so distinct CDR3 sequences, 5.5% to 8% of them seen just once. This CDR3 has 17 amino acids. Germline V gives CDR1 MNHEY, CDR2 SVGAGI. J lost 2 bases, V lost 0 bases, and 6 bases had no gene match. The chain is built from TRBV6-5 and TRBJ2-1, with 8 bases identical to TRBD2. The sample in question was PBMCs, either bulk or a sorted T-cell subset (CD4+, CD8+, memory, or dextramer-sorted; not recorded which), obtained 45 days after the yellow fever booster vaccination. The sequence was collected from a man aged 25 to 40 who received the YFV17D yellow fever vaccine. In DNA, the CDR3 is TGTGCCAGCAGTTACTCGATACCGGGAGGGCCCTACAATGAGCAGTTCTTC. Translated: CASSYSIPGGPYNEQFF.